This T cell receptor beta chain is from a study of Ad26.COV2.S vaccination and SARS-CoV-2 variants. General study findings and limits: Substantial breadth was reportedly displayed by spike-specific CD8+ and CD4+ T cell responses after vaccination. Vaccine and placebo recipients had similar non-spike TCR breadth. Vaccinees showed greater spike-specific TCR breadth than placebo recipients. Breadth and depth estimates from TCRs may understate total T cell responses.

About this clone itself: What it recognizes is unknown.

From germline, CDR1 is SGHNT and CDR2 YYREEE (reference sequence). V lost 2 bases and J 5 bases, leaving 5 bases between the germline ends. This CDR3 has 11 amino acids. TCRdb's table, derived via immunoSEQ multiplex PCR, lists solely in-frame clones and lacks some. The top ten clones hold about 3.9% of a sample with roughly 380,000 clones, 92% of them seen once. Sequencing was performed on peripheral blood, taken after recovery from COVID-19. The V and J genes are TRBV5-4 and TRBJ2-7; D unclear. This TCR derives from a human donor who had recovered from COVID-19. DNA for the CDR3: TGTGCCAGCAGCTTTCTGGACGAGCAGTACTTC. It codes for CASSFLDEQYF.